A single sample is the source of the 32 T cell receptor beta chains below, sequenced in a study of cytomegalovirus exposure and HLA in healthy donors. Both 60 Vbeta primers and 13 Jbeta primers went into the PCR. Data came from immunoSEQ multiplex PCR; TCRdb stores just in-frame clones and leaves some out. Counted here are over 100,000 clones, more than 70% occurring once; the ten biggest clones make up 1.1%. Material for sequencing was PBMCs. All receptors derive from a male donor in good health and CMV-seronegative.

The V gene is TRBV19, the J gene TRBJ1-2; D gene ambiguous. Per the germline V gene, CDR1 is LNHDA and CDR2 is SQIVND (reference sequence). V gave up 5 bases and J gave up 8 bases, with 12 bases separating them. The CDR3 runs 12 residues. CDR3 protein: CASSVGEFGYTF. The CDR3, as DNA: TGTGCCAGTAGTGTCGGGGAATTCGGCTACACCTTC.

V is TRBV5-1 and J is TRBJ2-4; TRBD2 matches at 8 bases. From germline, CDR1 is SGHRS and CDR2 YFSETQ. The CDR3 covers 15 residues. V trimming: 4 bases; J trimming: 6 bases; junction bases outside the gene matches: 9. The CDR3 coding sequence is TGCGCCAGCAGCACAAACGGGGGGGAAGCAAACATTCAGTACTTC. Translated: CASSTNGGEANIQYF.

A remark on this clone: Other nucleotide sequences from this sample produce the same CDR3. This chain uses TRBV5-1 with TRBJ1-3; no clear D. Germline lookup yields CDR1 SGHRS and CDR2 YFSETQ. V lost 0 bases and J lost 2, with 6 bases in between. The CDR3 length is 14 residues. The CDR3 nucleotides read TGCGCCAGCAGCTTGGTCGGGGCTGGAAACACCATATATTTT. Its protein is CASSLVGAGNTIYF.

This chain uses TRBV25-1 with TRBJ2-2; D may be TRBD1 (5 bases). V dropped 7 bases and J dropped 4 bases, with 10 bases sitting between them. Germline V lookup: CDR1 MGHDK, CDR2 SYGVNS. The CDR3 length is 13 residues. The CDR3 bases are TGTGCCAGCAAAAGGGGTGGCACCGGGGAGCTGTTTTTT. This codes for CASKRGGTGELFF.

This sequence joins TRBV10-1 and TRBJ2-2, with 9 bases that match TRBD2. CDR3 size: 13 residues. From germline, CDR1 is WNHNN and CDR2 SYGVQD (reference sequence). The V segment lost 8 bases and the J segment 7 bases; nucleotides outside the gene matches: 5. CDR3 sequence reads: CASQGLAIGELFF. As DNA, the CDR3 is TGCGCCAGCCAGGGACTAGCTATCGGGGAGCTGTTTTTT.

This clone was found once. This chain uses TRBV19 with TRBJ2-2, with D perhaps matching TRBD2 (5 bases). Per the germline V gene, CDR1 is LNHDA and CDR2 is SQIVND (reference sequence). This CDR3 has 15 residues. Trimming shortened V by 7 bases and J by 1 base, and 13 bases separated the two germline ends. CDR3 in amino acids: CASTLGGVNTGELFF. In DNA, the CDR3 is TGTGCCAGTACCCTTGGAGGTGTGAACACCGGGGAGCTGTTTTTT. Full variable domain (remainder filled in from reference TRBV19 and TRBJ2-2): DGGITQSPKYLFRKEGQNVTLSCEQNLNHDAMYWYRQDPGQGLRLIYYSQIVNDFQKGDIAEGYSVSREKKESFPLTVTSAQKNPTAFYLCASTLGGVNTGELFFGEGSRLTVL.

Only one count was recorded for this clone. This sequence joins TRBV7-9 and TRBJ2-4; TRBD1 is a possible D gene (6 bases). Germline CDR1 is SEHNR and CDR2 is FQNEAQ (reference sequence). CDR3 length: 15 residues. Trimming removed 5 bases from V and 4 bases from J, with 15 bases in between. The CDR3 region is CASSQPTGPKNIQYF. As DNA, the CDR3 is TGTGCCAGCAGCCAACCAACAGGGCCAAAAAACATTCAGTACTTC.

The rearrangement uses TRBV7-9 and TRBJ1-4; possibly TRBD1 for D (5 bases). CDR3 size: 17 residues. Germline CDR1 and CDR2: SEHNR and FQNEAQ (reference sequence). The ends were cut back, 5 bases at V and 0 bases at J, with 16 bases in the middle. CDR3 residues: CASSPPGQGATNEKLFF. CDR3 nucleotide sequence: TGTGCCAGCAGCCCACCCGGCCAAGGGGCAACTAATGAAAAACTGTTTTTT. Based on the CDR3 plus reference TRBV7-9 and TRBJ1-4, the full variable domain is DTGVSQNPRHKITKRGQNVTFRCDPISEHNRLYWYRQTLGQGPEFLTYFQNEAQLEKSRLLSDRFSAERPKGSFSTLEIQRTEQGDSAMYLCASSPPGQGATNEKLFFGSGTQLSVL.

The chain links TRBV7-5 to TRBJ1-5; no DNA check was done on the table's D call, TRBD1. TRBV7-5 constitutes a pseudogene. The CDR3 runs to 17 residues. In DNA, the CDR3 is TGTGCCAGAAGCTTAGAGTCGCCAGGGGGCCCGAATCAGCCCCAGCATTTT. This sequence encodes CARSLESPGGPNQPQHF.

This chain joins TRBV7-2 and TRBJ1-5, with 9 positions matching TRBD1. Germline V gene sequence: CDR1 SGHTA, CDR2 FQGNSA. This CDR3 has 15 residues. Trimming at V came to 5 bases and at J to 6 bases, leaving 8 bases not matched to a gene. CDR3 region: CASSPTDRGGQPQHF. CDR3 DNA: TGTGCCAGCAGCCCTACGGACAGGGGAGGTCAGCCCCAGCATTTT.

The chain combines TRBV7-2 with TRBJ2-5; no firm D call. The CDR3 contains 15 residues. V lost 1 base and J lost 1, with 10 bases in between. Per the germline V gene, CDR1 is SGHTA and CDR2 is FQGNSA. CDR3 nucleotides: TGTGCCAGCAGCTTAGGGTTTACGAGCCAAGAGACCCAGTACTTC. It is translated as CASSLGFTSQETQYF. Full variable domain (remainder filled in from reference TRBV7-2 and TRBJ2-5): GAGVSQSPSNKVTEKGKDVELRCDPISGHTALYWYRQSLGQGLEFLIYFQGNSAPDKSGLPSDRFSAERTGGSVSTLTIQRTQQEDSAVYLCASSLGFTSQETQYFGPGTRLLVL.

This rearrangement joins TRBV7-6 to TRBJ1-6; 9 bases match TRBD1. V trimming: 8 bases; J trimming: 10 bases; junction bases outside the gene matches: 9. Per germline, CDR1 SGHVS and CDR2 FNYEAQ. The CDR3 consists of 14 residues. CDR3 DNA sequence: TGTGCCAGCTCCTCCGGGACAGGGAAATCACCCCTCCACTTT. It is translated as CASSSGTGKSPLHF.

The chain couples TRBV4-1 to TRBJ2-5; D possibly corresponds to TRBD1 (6 bases). This CDR3 is built from 15 residues. V lost 1 base and J lost 1, with 10 bases in between. Per germline, CDR1 MGHRA and CDR2 YSYEKL. The CDR3 nucleotides read TGCGCCAGCAGCCAAGTGCAGGGGCCCCAAGAGACCCAGTACTTC. It yields the protein CASSQVQGPQETQYF.

This clone has just a few counts. The V call is TRBV6-5, the J call TRBJ1-1, with 8 bases aligning to TRBD1. Trimming removed 6 bases from V and 10 bases from J; junction bases left unmatched: 7. This CDR3 spans 12 amino acids. Germline V gene sequence: CDR1 MNHEY, CDR2 SVGAGI. The CDR3 region has the DNA TGTGCCAGCAGCCGCCAGGGGGCGCGAGCTTTCTTT. Translation gives CASSRQGARAFF.

V is TRBV11-2 and J is TRBJ2-7; tentatively, D is TRBD2 (5 bases). Trimming left V 5 bases short and J 5 bases short, with 7 bases between. This CDR3 has 11 residues. CDR1 SGHAT and CDR2 FQNNGV come from the germline V gene. The CDR3 nucleotides read TGTGCCAGCAGCCGCGGGCACGAGCAGTACTTC. Translation gives CASSRGHEQYF.

This chain joins TRBV27 and TRBJ2-7; maybe TRBD1 (6 bases). The CDR3 is made up of 14 amino acids. Germline loops: CDR1 MNHEY, CDR2 SMNVEV (reference sequence). V lost 5 bases to trimming and J lost 2 bases, with 13 bases between them. In nucleotides, the CDR3 is TGTGCCAGCAGTCCCGGCAGGGGTCCCTACGAGCAGTACTTC. Translation: CASSPGRGPYEQYF.

The CDR3 sequence: CASSVADRGDRINQPQHF. The CDR3 DNA is TGTGCCAGCAGCGTAGCTGATAGAGGCGACAGGATCAATCAGCCCCAGCATTTT. J is TRBJ1-5 and V is TRBV9; a possible D gene is TRBD1 (6 bases). The CDR3 has 18 amino acids. The germline gives CDR1 SGDLS, CDR2 YYNGEE. The V and J ends lost 0 bases and 3 bases respectively, with 19 bases between them. The full variable domain, in which reference TRBV9 and TRBJ1-5 provide the parts outside the CDR3, is DSGVTQTPKHLITATGQRVTLRCSPRSGDLSVYWYQQSLDQGLQFLIQYYNGEERAKGNILERFSAQQFPDLHSELNLSSLELGDSALYFCASSVADRGDRINQPQHFGDGTRLSIL.

The chain combines TRBV30 with TRBJ1-5, with a tentative D call TRBD1 (6 bases). CDR1 and CDR2 (germline): GTSNPN, SVGIG (reference sequence). V lost 1 base, J lost 7 bases, and 14 bases lay in between. The CDR3 is 14 amino acids. CDR3 loop: CAWSGRGGGQPQHF. CDR3 DNA sequence: TGTGCCTGGAGTGGAAGGGGGGGCGGCCAGCCCCAGCATTTT.

This clone was recorded a few times. The rearrangement links TRBV30 to TRBJ1-1; D is perhaps TRBD1 (6 bases). Looked up from germline, CDR1 is GTSNPN and CDR2 is SVGIG (reference sequence). Trimming pared 0 bases from V and 1 base from J, leaving 6 bases between. CDR3 size: 13 residues. This CDR3 is CAWSVGGNTEAFF. In DNA form, the CDR3 reads TGTGCCTGGAGTGTAGGGGGGAACACTGAAGCTTTCTTT.

V and J are TRBV23-1 and TRBJ1-5; 10 bases agree with TRBD1. TRBV23-1 is designated an ORF whose function remains uncertain. J lost 8 bases, V lost 2 bases, and 9 bases had no gene match. The CDR3 is made up of 16 amino acids. This CDR3 reads CASSQTRTGGMEPQHF. The CDR3 coding sequence is TGCGCCAGCAGTCAAACCCGGACAGGGGGTATGGAGCCCCAGCATTTT.

This clone turned up a few times. The V gene is TRBV18, the J gene TRBJ2-7; D possibly corresponds to TRBD2 (5 bases). Germline V gene lookup returns CDR1 KGHSH and CDR2 LQKENI. This CDR3 region has 12 residues. Trimming cost V 6 bases and J 0 bases, with 6 bases left between them. The CDR3 loop is CASSRDSYEQYF. The DNA for the CDR3 is TGTGCCAGCTCCCGGGACTCCTACGAGCAGTACTTC.

The chain is built from TRBV7-2 and TRBJ2-1; no firm D call. The CDR3 has 15 amino acids. In germline, CDR1 is SGHTA, CDR2 FQGNSA. V was clipped by 2 bases and J by 0 bases, with 8 bases between them. The CDR3 region is CASSLNPSSYNEQFF. The CDR3 DNA reads TGTGCCAGCAGCTTAAACCCGAGCTCCTACAATGAGCAGTTCTTC.

The chain is built from TRBV23-1 and TRBJ1-2, with unresolved D. TRBV23-1 is marked as an open reading frame, function uncertain. This CDR3 is 14 amino acids long. V dropped 0 bases and J dropped 9 bases, with 14 bases sitting between them. CDR3: CASSQSWRRDSYTF. For the CDR3, the DNA is TGCGCCAGCAGTCAATCATGGCGGAGGGATAGCTACACCTTC.

V is TRBV11-2 and J is TRBJ2-1; perhaps TRBD2 as D (5 bases). This CDR3 has 15 amino acids. The germline gives CDR1 SGHAT, CDR2 FQNNGV. V was trimmed by 4 bases and J by 5 bases, leaving 15 bases between them. The CDR3 protein is CASSSTRTGNNEQFF. The DNA of the CDR3 is TGTGCCAGCAGCTCCACCCGGACCGGGAACAATGAGCAGTTCTTC.

The V call is TRBV6-5, the J call TRBJ2-1; TRBD1 matches at 8 bases. V gave up 6 bases and J gave up 8 bases; unmatched junction bases: 12. Germline loops: CDR1 MNHEY, CDR2 SVGAGI. The CDR3 covers 15 residues. The DNA of the CDR3 is TGTGCCAGCAGAGGACGGGACAGGTTGGGAGATGAGCAGTTCTTC. It translates to CASRGRDRLGDEQFF.

CDR3 loop: CASSSSGAGNTIYF. CDR3 coding DNA: TGTGCCAGCAGCTCCTCAGGGGCTGGAAACACCATATATTTT. This chain uses TRBV7-3 with TRBJ1-3; possibly TRBD1 for D (6 bases). Germline CDR1 reads SGHTA; CDR2 reads FQGTGA. The CDR3 extends over 14 amino acids. V shed 4 bases and J shed 2 bases, with 9 bases lying between them.

This clone was seen once. The V call is TRBV6-1, the J call TRBJ2-7; 9 nucleotides line up with TRBD1. The CDR3 sequence is 14 residues long. Germline V CDR1 and CDR2: MNHNS, SASEGT. V trimming: 6 bases; J trimming: 6 bases; junction bases outside the gene matches: 9. The CDR3 sequence is CASRPGQGLFEQYF. In nucleotides, the CDR3 is TGTGCCAGCAGGCCGGGACAGGGTTTATTCGAGCAGTACTTC.

This clone was picked up a small number of times. The chain is built from TRBV5-1 and TRBJ2-7; the D gene is possibly TRBD2 (5 bases). The CDR3 has 12 residues. Germline CDR1 is SGHRS and CDR2 is YFSETQ. Trimming shortened V by 2 bases and J by 6 bases, and 9 bases separated the two germline ends. CDR3 sequence (DNA): TGCGCCAGCAGCTTTGCGGGTGGCGAGCAGTACTTC. Translated: CASSFAGGEQYF.

This clone was counted once. The J gene is TRBJ2-2, the V gene TRBV14; D might be TRBD2 (5 bases). The CDR3 has 15 residues. Per germline, CDR1 SGHDN and CDR2 FVKESK. Trimming took 4 bases from V and 6 from J, leaving 15 bases between them. The CDR3 DNA reads as TGTGCCAGCAGCCTACTTGGAGGCGGGTCCGGGGAGCTGTTTTTT. This gives the protein CASSLLGGGSGELFF.

The V and J genes are TRBV6-1 and TRBJ2-5, with 7 bases identical to TRBD1. Germline assignment: CDR1 MNHNS and CDR2 SASEGT. The CDR3 covers 15 residues. V lost 7 bases and J lost 4; bases outside the gene matches: 12. As DNA, the CDR3 is TGTGCCAGCACTGACAGACAGGGAAGAAGAGAGACCCAGTACTTC. Its translation: CASTDRQGRRETQYF.

The gene calls are TRBV5-6 and TRBJ1-5, with 7 positions matching TRBD1. The germline V gene encodes CDR1 SGHDT and CDR2 YYEEEE. The ends lost 4 bases at V and 1 base at J; junction bases unmatched: 8. This CDR3 has 16 amino acids. CDR3 amino acids: CASSATGALSNQPQHF. The DNA of the CDR3 is TGTGCCAGCAGCGCAACAGGGGCTCTGAGCAATCAGCCCCAGCATTTT.

The chain employs TRBV7-6 and TRBJ2-7, with 7 bases aligning to TRBD1. Trimming cost V 2 bases and J 0 bases; bases outside gene matches: 4. Germline-derived CDR1 and CDR2 are SGHVS and FNYEAQ. The CDR3 runs to 15 residues. The CDR3 sequence is CASSLQQGSSYEQYF. For the CDR3, the DNA is TGTGCCAGCAGCTTACAACAGGGGAGCTCCTACGAGCAGTACTTC.